This T cell receptor beta chain was recovered during a study of CD8 T cells in Susac syndrome. Through negative isolation, CD4+ and CD8+ T cells were obtained, while TEMRA cells were enriched using FACS. Germline-derived CDR1 and CDR2 are DFQATT and SNEGSKA (reference sequence). The CDR3 spans 15 residues. Trimming pared 2 bases from V and 0 bases from J, leaving 13 bases between. A quantity of roughly 0.5 to 1 ug RNA underwent reverse transcription using random hexamers. TCRdb used MiXCR to reprocess the immunoSEQ multiplex PCR reads, holding one entry per CDR3 protein. The table lists approximately 120,000 distinct CDR3 sequences, about 92% of them singletons.

Source material: CD8+ T cells from PBMCs. V is TRBV20-1 and J is TRBJ1-1, with unresolved D. This receptor was taken from a human donor with multiple sclerosis. The CDR3 reads CSARIRAKLNTEAFF. The CDR3 nucleotides read TGCAGTGCTAGAATTAGGGCCAAATTGAACACTGAAGCTTTCTTT.